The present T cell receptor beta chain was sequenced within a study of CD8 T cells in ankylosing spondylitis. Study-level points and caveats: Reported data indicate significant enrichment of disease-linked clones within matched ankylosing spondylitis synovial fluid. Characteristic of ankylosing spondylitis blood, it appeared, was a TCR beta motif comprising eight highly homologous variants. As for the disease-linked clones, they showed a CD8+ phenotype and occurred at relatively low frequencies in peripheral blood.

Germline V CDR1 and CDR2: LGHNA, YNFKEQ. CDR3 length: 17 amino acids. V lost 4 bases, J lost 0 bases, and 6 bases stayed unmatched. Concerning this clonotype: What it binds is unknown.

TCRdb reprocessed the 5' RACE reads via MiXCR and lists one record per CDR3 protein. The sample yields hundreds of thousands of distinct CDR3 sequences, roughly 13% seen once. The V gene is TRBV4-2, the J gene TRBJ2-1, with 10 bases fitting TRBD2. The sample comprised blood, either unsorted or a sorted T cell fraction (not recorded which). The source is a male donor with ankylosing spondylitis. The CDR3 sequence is CASSPTPSGSSYNEQFF. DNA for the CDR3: TGTGCCAGCAGCCCCACCCCTAGCGGGAGCTCCTACAATGAGCAGTTCTTC.